This TCR beta chain stems from a study of CXCR3-negative and CXCR3-positive naive CD8 T cells. The naive CD8+ gate required CD45RO-CCR7+CD27+CD95- phenotype. On this clonotype: Its antigen is as yet unknown.

Study-wide findings and caveats: The study found that naive CXCR3-negative and CXCR3-positive cells shared TRBV-TRBJ usage, while memory cells differed. Both naive subsets showed comparably high diversity, and memory CD8+ cells showed much lower diversity. Surface CD5 was comparable between naive subsets; TCR strength was inferred from TRB CDR3 properties. Comparison of naive cells showed more hydrophobic TRB CDR3s in CXCR3-positive than in CXCR3-negative naive cells.

Each TRB cDNA library was prepared by 5' RACE (with UMI labels). Following a re-call of the 5' RACE reads, TCRdb has one entry per CDR3 protein and lacks DNA. The table lists tens of thousands of distinct CDR3 sequences. This CDR3 has 12 amino acids. Germline CDR1 is SGDLS and CDR2 is YYNGEE. The sequencing input was naive CXCR3+ CD8+ T cells from blood. Subset meaning: CD45RO-CCR7+CD27+CD95- naive CD8+ T cells expressing CXCR3 (TNR3+). This TCR was sampled from a human donor in good health. Some clones in this sample may be carry-over from other donors' samples. The V and J genes are TRBV9 and TRBJ2-3. The CDR3 spells CASSAPTDTQYF.